Reported below is one TCR beta chain. The antigen remains unidentified. The PCR was carried out with 60 Vbeta primers and 13 Jbeta primers. Some clones are missing from TCRdb's copy, which holds only in-frame ones; the method was immunoSEQ multiplex PCR. In the table there are 150,000 or so clones, 65% to 85% of which are singletons. The sample is drawn from a study of cytomegalovirus exposure and HLA in healthy donors. Background on the study: The 100 million to 120 million unique TCR beta sequences, from around 200 million T cells, were found by an earlier analysis. Study-level findings and limits: Using a false discovery rate of 0.05, a later analysis showed that around 16,000 TCR beta sequences were associated with HLA alleles. Reports indicated that the classifier achieved high specificity and sensitivity in diagnosing cytomegalovirus status. TCR beta V segments were, for the most part, productive about 87% or about 30% of the time in an earlier analysis.

Trimming removed 5 bases at V and 7 bases at J, with 10 bases between. The CDR3 covers 12 residues. In germline, CDR1 is SEHNR, CDR2 FQNEAQ (reference sequence). V gene TRBV7-9 combines with J gene TRBJ2-3; D gene uncertain. This TCR was sampled from a woman between 45 and 65 years old in good health and CMV-seropositive. The sequenced sample consisted of PBMCs. Written as DNA, the CDR3 is TGTGCCAGCAGCCCCGACGGGTATACGCAGTATTTT. This gives the protein CASSPDGYTQYF.